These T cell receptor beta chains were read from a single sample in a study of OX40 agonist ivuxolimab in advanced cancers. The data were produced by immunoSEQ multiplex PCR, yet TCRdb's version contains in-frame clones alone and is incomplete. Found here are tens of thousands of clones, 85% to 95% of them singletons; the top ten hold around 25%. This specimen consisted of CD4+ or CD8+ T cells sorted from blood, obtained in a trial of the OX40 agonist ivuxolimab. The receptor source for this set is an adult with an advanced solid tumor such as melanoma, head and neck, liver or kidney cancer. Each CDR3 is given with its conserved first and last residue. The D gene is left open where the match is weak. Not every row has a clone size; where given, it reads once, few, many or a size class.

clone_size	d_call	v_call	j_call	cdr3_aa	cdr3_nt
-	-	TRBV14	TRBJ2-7	CASSPSSRTYIYEQYF	TGTGCCAGCAGCCCAAGTTCGAGGACCTACATCTACGAGCAGTACTTC
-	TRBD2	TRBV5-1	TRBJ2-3	CASSYTGTSGSSTDTQYF	TGCGCCAGCAGCTATACCGGGACTAGCGGATCTAGCACAGATACGCAGTATTTT
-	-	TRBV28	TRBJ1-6	CASGGGPDYSPLHF	TGTGCCAGCGGGGGTGGGCCGGACTATTCACCCCTCCACTTT
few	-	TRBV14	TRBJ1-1	CASSVHGTEAFF	TGTGCCAGCAGCGTGCACGGCACTGAAGCTTTCTTT
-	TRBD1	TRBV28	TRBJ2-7	CASSLSGGWGEQYF	TGTGCCAGCAGTTTATCAGGGGGATGGGGCGAGCAGTACTTC
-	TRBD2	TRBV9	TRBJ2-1	CASSVEFLAGVNNEQFF	TGTGCCAGCAGCGTAGAATTCCTAGCGGGAGTTAACAATGAGCAGTTCTTC
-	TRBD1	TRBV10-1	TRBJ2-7	CASSPGTGSYEQYF	TGCGCCAGCAGCCCCGGGACAGGGAGCTACGAGCAGTACTTC
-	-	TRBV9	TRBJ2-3	CASSVDGTTDTQYF	TGTGCCAGCAGCGTAGACGGTACCACAGATACGCAGTATTTT
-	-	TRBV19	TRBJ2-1	CASSIDLESRIQFF	TGTGCCAGTAGTATAGATCTAGAGTCCCGGATACAGTTCTTC
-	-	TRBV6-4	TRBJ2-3	CASSEVRGSTDTQYF	TGTGCCAGCAGTGAAGTAAGGGGCTCCACAGATACGCAGTATTTT
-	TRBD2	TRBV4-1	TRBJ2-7	CASSQDRVREEQYF	TGCGCCAGCAGCCAAGATCGGGTGCGGGAGGAGCAGTACTTC
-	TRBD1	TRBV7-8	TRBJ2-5	CASSLAGTGKETQYF	TGTGCCAGCAGCTTAGCGGGGACAGGGAAAGAGACCCAGTACTTC
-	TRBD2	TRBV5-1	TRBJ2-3	CASSLVGSGAGDTQYF	TGCGCCAGCAGCTTGGTGGGTAGCGGGGCAGGAGATACGCAGTATTTT
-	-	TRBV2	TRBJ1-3	CASSEIGPSSGNTIYF	TGTGCCAGCAGTGAAATTGGGCCGAGCTCTGGAAACACCATATATTTT
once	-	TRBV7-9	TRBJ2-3	CASSALPDTQYF	TGTGCCAGCAGCGCCCTCCCGGATACGCAGTATTTT
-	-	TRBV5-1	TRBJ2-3	CASSLEGYLTDTQYF	TGCGCCAGCAGCTTGGAAGGGTATTTGACAGATACGCAGTATTTT